The clone carrying this T cell receptor beta chain was recorded once. This entry comes from a study of T cell changes during pregnancy in multiple sclerosis. Some clones are missing from TCRdb's copy, which holds only in-frame ones; the method was immunoSEQ multiplex PCR. Of 39,000 or so clones in the sample, 80% to 95% were seen once. The receptor's source is a female donor with multiple sclerosis, enrolled in a pregnancy study. The sample was CD8+ T cells from peripheral blood mononuclear cells, taken in the first trimester of pregnancy.

The CDR3 nucleotides are TGCGCCAGCAGCCAAGTAAGACAGGGGTTTCGCTATGGCTACACCTTC. Protein: CASSQVRQGFRYGYTF. The rearrangement joins TRBV4-3 to TRBJ1-2; 8 nucleotides match TRBD1. CDR1 and CDR2 (germline): LGHNA, YSLEER. V gave up 1 base and J gave up 4 bases; unmatched junction bases: 8. The length of the CDR3 is 16 residues.